These T cell receptor beta chains were read from a single sample in a study of cytomegalovirus exposure and HLA in healthy donors. Here immunoSEQ multiplex PCR was the method, and the copy in TCRdb shows in-frame clones only, minus some. Of about 200,000 clones listed, roughly 80% are singletons. What was sequenced was PBMCs. These receptors all come from a woman aged 25 to 39 in good health and CMV-seropositive. The CDR3 runs from the conserved cysteine through the conserved F or W. D genes are given only for firm matches. Part of the rows lack a size; the others show once, few, many or a class for expanded clones.

CDR3nt: TGTGCCAGCAGCCGTTTCGGGACTAGCGGATACTACGAGCAGTACTTC
CDR3aa: CASSRFGTSGYYEQYF
len: 16
abundance: NA
v_gene: TRBV5-4
j_gene: TRBJ2-7
d_gene: TRBD2

CDR3nt: TGCGCCAGCAGCGGGGGCGGGGGGAGCTCCTACAATGAGCAGTTCTTC
CDR3aa: CASSGGGGSSYNEQFF
len: 16
abundance: NA
v_gene: TRBV5-1
j_gene: TRBJ2-1
d_gene: TRBD2

CDR3nt: TGTGCCAGCAGTTCCCACTCAGGTTCCTACGAGCAGTACTTC
CDR3aa: CASSSHSGSYEQYF
len: 14
abundance: once
v_gene: TRBV6-6
j_gene: TRBJ2-7
d_gene: NA

CDR3nt: TGCAGCGTTGAGGATGAAAGGGGGCGGCGCGAGCAGTACTTC
CDR3aa: CSVEDERGRREQYF
len: 14
abundance: few
v_gene: TRBV29-1
j_gene: TRBJ2-7
d_gene: TRBD1

CDR3nt: TGTGCCAGCAGTTACACGGCGGCGTCCGGCTTGGGGGAGCTGTTTTTT
CDR3aa: CASSYTAASGLGELFF
len: 16
abundance: NA
v_gene: TRBV6-5
j_gene: TRBJ2-2
d_gene: NA

CDR3nt: TGTGCCAGCAGTGAGCAGGGGATAGCCAATTCACCCCTCCACTTT
CDR3aa: CASSEQGIANSPLHF
len: 15
abundance: NA
v_gene: TRBV25-1
j_gene: TRBJ1-6
d_gene: NA

CDR3nt: TGTGCCAGCTCACCCCGGACAGGGTACCAAGAGACCCAGTACTTC
CDR3aa: CASSPRTGYQETQYF
len: 15
abundance: NA
v_gene: TRBV18
j_gene: TRBJ2-5
d_gene: TRBD1

CDR3nt: TGTGCCAGCAGTCGACCCCAGGGAGGAAACACCATATATTTT
CDR3aa: CASSRPQGGNTIYF
len: 14
abundance: NA
v_gene: TRBV7-2
j_gene: TRBJ1-3
d_gene: NA

CDR3nt: TGCGCCAGCAGTCTAGAGACAGTTGGGCTGAACACTGAAGCTTTCTTT
CDR3aa: CASSLETVGLNTEAFF
len: 16
abundance: NA
v_gene: TRBV23-1
j_gene: TRBJ1-1
d_gene: NA

CDR3nt: TGTGCCAGCAGCTTGGCGAGACAAGGAAATGAAAAACTGTTTTTT
CDR3aa: CASSLARQGNEKLFF
len: 15
abundance: NA
v_gene: TRBV5-6
j_gene: TRBJ1-4
d_gene: NA

CDR3nt: TGTGCCAGCAGTGGGACAGCCTATGGCTACACCTTC
CDR3aa: CASSGTAYGYTF
len: 12
abundance: NA
v_gene: TRBV6-6
j_gene: TRBJ1-2
d_gene: TRBD1

CDR3nt: TGCGCCAGCACCCTGGGAGGTGGAAACACCATATATTTT
CDR3aa: CASTLGGGNTIYF
len: 13
abundance: NA
v_gene: TRBV5-1
j_gene: TRBJ1-3
d_gene: NA

CDR3nt: TGCGCCAGCAGCCAAGATATGAAGGAGGCTCTCTTATCCAAAAACATTCAGTACTTC
CDR3aa: CASSQDMKEALLSKNIQYF
len: 19
abundance: NA
v_gene: TRBV4-1
j_gene: TRBJ2-4
d_gene: NA

CDR3nt: TGTGCCAGCAGCTTGGGCGGTAGCGGAGGTGGAGATACGCAGTATTTT
CDR3aa: CASSLGGSGGGDTQYF
len: 16
abundance: NA
v_gene: TRBV5-4
j_gene: TRBJ2-3
d_gene: NA

CDR3nt: TGTGCCAGCAGTGATGCGGGGGCAGATACGCAGTATTTT
CDR3aa: CASSDAGADTQYF
len: 13
abundance: few
v_gene: TRBV5-5
j_gene: TRBJ2-3
d_gene: TRBD2

CDR3nt: TGTGCCTGGAGTGTACTGGTGGTCGATGGGACCCAGTACTTC
CDR3aa: CAWSVLVVDGTQYF
len: 14
abundance: NA
v_gene: TRBV30
j_gene: TRBJ2-5
d_gene: NA

CDR3nt: TGTGCCACCAGCAGAGATTTGCGGGAAAACATTCAGTACTTC
CDR3aa: CATSRDLRENIQYF
len: 14
abundance: NA
v_gene: TRBV15
j_gene: TRBJ2-4
d_gene: NA

CDR3nt: TGTGCCAGCAGCTTGGCACGAGGTTTGGTGGAGACCCAGTACTTC
CDR3aa: CASSLARGLVETQYF
len: 15
abundance: few
v_gene: TRBV5-8
j_gene: TRBJ2-5
d_gene: NA

CDR3nt: TGTGCCAGCAAGAGGACTAGCGACTCCTACAATGAGCAGTTCTTC
CDR3aa: CASKRTSDSYNEQFF
len: 15
abundance: NA
v_gene: TRBV2
j_gene: TRBJ2-1
d_gene: TRBD2

CDR3nt: TGCGCCAGCAGCTCGGACTTGTACGAGCAGTACTTC
CDR3aa: CASSSDLYEQYF
len: 12
abundance: NA
v_gene: TRBV5-1
j_gene: TRBJ2-7
d_gene: NA

CDR3nt: TGTGCCAGCAGCTTAAGGGCCGGGACTAGCGGCTACAATGAGCAGTTCTTC
CDR3aa: CASSLRAGTSGYNEQFF
len: 17
abundance: NA
v_gene: TRBV11-3
j_gene: TRBJ2-1
d_gene: TRBD2

CDR3nt: TGTGCCAGCAGCCCGCGGAATCCGACTAGCGGGAGTATTAATGAGCAGTTCTTC
CDR3aa: CASSPRNPTSGSINEQFF
len: 18
abundance: NA
v_gene: TRBV7-9
j_gene: TRBJ2-1
d_gene: TRBD2

CDR3nt: TGTGCCAGCAGCCCAGGACAGTTCACAGATACGCAGTATTTT
CDR3aa: CASSPGQFTDTQYF
len: 14
abundance: NA
v_gene: TRBV7-9
j_gene: TRBJ2-3
d_gene: NA

CDR3nt: TGTGCCAGCAGCCAGGGGGGTAGCACAGATACGCAGTATTTT
CDR3aa: CASSQGGSTDTQYF
len: 14
abundance: few
v_gene: TRBV7-9
j_gene: TRBJ2-3
d_gene: NA

CDR3nt: TGTGCCAGCAGCTCGCAGGGTAGTCAGTCCTACGAGCAGTACTTC
CDR3aa: CASSSQGSQSYEQYF
len: 15
abundance: NA
v_gene: TRBV5-4
j_gene: TRBJ2-7
d_gene: NA

CDR3nt: TGTGCCAGCAGTCTTCCAGGGGGCGCTTCTGAAGCTTTCTTT
CDR3aa: CASSLPGGASEAFF
len: 14
abundance: NA
v_gene: TRBV28
j_gene: TRBJ1-1
d_gene: TRBD1